This T cell receptor beta chain was identified during a study of shared clonotypes between healthy human individuals. Study-level information: There were three CD4 naive, three CD4 memory, two CD8 naive and one CD8 memory plates per donor.

V lost 0 bases and J 5 bases, leaving 8 bases between the germline ends. CDR1 is SGHNT and CDR2 is YYREEE in the germline V gene (reference sequence). The CDR3 sequence is 13 residues long. The table came from immunoSEQ multiplex PCR; TCRdb's copy has only in-frame clones and leaves some out. The data contain roughly 1,500,000 clones, 98% of them singletons. Sequences were obtained from naive CD4+ T cells sorted from blood. As to subset: CD45RA+ positively selected. This TCR derives from a young man in good health. This chain joins TRBV5-4 and TRBJ2-5; D remains unclear. The CDR3 DNA sequence: TGTGCCAGCAGCTTGGTCGGTCCGGAGACCCAGTACTTC. The encoded protein is CASSLVGPETQYF.